Given below is one T cell receptor beta chain in context. CDR1 and CDR2 from the germline V gene are SGHKS and YYEKEE (reference sequence). After removal of 4 bases from V and 5 bases from J, the junction contained 13 bases not matched to a gene. This CDR3 has 16 residues. Per the original data handling: For nucleated cells, counts were estimated from reference gene primer amplification. TCRdb's copy holds only in-frame clones and misses some; the assay was immunoSEQ multiplex PCR. V and J calls and clone size are those listed in that table; D and trimming were worked out from the DNA. The sample includes 150,000 to 190,000 clones, roughly 80% of them seen just once. These data are taken from a study of blood T cell repertoires in COVID-19. Participants were aged about 18 to 100 years from approximately 23 US areas. In assigning cohorts, the study relied on participant-reported clinical history.

The sample was PBMCs or T cells enriched from blood (not recorded which). The chain joins TRBV5-5 to TRBJ2-5; 8 positions agree with TRBD2. The sequence came from a man in his fifties who had recovered from COVID-19. Here the CDR3 DNA reads TGTGCCAGCAGCACTCGGACCACCCGGGGGGGGGAGACCCAGTACTTC. It translates to CASSTRTTRGGETQYF.